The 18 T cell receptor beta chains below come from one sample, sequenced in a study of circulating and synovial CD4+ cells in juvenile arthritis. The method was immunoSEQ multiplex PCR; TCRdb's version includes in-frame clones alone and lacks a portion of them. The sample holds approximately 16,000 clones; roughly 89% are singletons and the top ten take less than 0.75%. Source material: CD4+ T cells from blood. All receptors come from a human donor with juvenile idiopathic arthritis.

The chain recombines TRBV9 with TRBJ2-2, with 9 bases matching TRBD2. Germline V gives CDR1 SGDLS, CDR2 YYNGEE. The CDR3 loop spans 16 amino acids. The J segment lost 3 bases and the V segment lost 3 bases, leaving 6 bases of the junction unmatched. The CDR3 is CASSAGTSQYTGELFF. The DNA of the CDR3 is TGTGCCAGCAGCGCCGGGACTAGCCAATACACCGGGGAGCTGTTTTTT.

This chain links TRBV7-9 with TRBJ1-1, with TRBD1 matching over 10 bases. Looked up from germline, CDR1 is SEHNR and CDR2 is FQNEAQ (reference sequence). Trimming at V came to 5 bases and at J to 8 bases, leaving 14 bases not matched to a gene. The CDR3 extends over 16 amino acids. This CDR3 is CASSHGQGGDLKEAFF. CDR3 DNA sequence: TGTGCCAGCAGCCACGGACAGGGGGGCGACTTGAAGGAAGCTTTCTTT.

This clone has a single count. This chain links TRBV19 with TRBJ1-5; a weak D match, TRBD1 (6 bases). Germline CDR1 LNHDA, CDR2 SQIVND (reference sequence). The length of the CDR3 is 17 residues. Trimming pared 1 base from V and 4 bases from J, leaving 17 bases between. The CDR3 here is CASSIGGGQNINQPQHF. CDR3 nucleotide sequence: TGTGCCAGTAGTATAGGGGGGGGCCAAAATATTAATCAGCCCCAGCATTTT.

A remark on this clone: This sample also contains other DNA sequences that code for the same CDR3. CDR3 DNA: TGTGCCAGCAGCTTGAGGACCGGGACTAGACCTGGTGAGCAGTTCTTC. As protein: CASSLRTGTRPGEQFF. V is TRBV9 and J is TRBJ2-1; TRBD2 matches 8 bases. This CDR3 has 16 amino acids. Unmatched junction bases numbered 15, after V lost 4 bases and J lost 9 bases. Germline V CDR1 and CDR2: SGDLS, YYNGEE. Looking up the rest from reference TRBV9 and TRBJ2-1 gives the full variable domain: DSGVTQTPKHLITATGQRVTLRCSPRSGDLSVYWYQQSLDQGLQFLIQYYNGEERAKGNILERFSAQQFPDLHSELNLSSLELGDSALYFCASSLRTGTRPGEQFFGPGTRLTVL.

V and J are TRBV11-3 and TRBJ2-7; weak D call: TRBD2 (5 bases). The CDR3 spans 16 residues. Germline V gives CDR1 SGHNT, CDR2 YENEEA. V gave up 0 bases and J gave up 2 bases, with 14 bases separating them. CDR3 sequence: CASSLEKGGGPYEQYF. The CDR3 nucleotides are TGTGCCAGCAGCTTAGAAAAGGGCGGAGGCCCCTACGAGCAGTACTTC.

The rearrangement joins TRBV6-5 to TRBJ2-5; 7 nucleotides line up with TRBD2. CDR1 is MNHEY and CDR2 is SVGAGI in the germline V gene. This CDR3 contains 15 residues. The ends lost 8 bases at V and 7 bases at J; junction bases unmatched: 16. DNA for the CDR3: TGTGCCAGCTCACGCGGGACTAAAAAGATTGTGACCCAGTACTTC. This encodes CASSRGTKKIVTQYF.

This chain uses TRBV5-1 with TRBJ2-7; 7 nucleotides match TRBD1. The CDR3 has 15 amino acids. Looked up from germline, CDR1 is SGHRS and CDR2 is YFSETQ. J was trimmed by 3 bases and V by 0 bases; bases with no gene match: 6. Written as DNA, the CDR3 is TGCGCCAGCAGCTTGGCCTTAGGGGGCAGCTACGAGCAGTACTTC. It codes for CASSLALGGSYEQYF.

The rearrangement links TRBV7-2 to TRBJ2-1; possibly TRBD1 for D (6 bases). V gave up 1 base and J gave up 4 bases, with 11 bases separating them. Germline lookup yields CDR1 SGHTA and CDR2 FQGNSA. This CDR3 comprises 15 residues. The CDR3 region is CASSLVSRGYNEQFF. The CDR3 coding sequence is TGTGCCAGCAGCTTAGTTTCTAGGGGGTACAATGAGCAGTTCTTC. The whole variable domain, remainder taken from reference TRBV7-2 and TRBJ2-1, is GAGVSQSPSNKVTEKGKDVELRCDPISGHTALYWYRQSLGQGLEFLIYFQGNSAPDKSGLPSDRFSAERTGGSVSTLTIQRTQQEDSAVYLCASSLVSRGYNEQFFGPGTRLTVL.

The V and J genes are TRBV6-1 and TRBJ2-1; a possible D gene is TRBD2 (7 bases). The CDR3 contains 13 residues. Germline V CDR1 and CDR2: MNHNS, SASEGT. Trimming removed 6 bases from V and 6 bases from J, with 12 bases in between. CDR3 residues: CASSPGGINEQFF. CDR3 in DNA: TGTGCCAGCAGCCCGGGGGGCATCAATGAGCAGTTCTTC.

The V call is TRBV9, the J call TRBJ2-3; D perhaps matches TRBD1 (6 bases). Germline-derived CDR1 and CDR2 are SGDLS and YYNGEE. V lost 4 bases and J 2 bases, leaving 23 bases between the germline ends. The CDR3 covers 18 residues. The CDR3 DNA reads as TGTGCCAGCAGCCCCCGAGAGGGAAGGAGGACAGCCACAGATACGCAGTATTTT. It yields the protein CASSPREGRRTATDTQYF. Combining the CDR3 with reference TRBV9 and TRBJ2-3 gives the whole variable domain DSGVTQTPKHLITATGQRVTLRCSPRSGDLSVYWYQQSLDQGLQFLIQYYNGEERAKGNILERFSAQQFPDLHSELNLSSLELGDSALYFCASSPREGRRTATDTQYFGPGTRLTVL.

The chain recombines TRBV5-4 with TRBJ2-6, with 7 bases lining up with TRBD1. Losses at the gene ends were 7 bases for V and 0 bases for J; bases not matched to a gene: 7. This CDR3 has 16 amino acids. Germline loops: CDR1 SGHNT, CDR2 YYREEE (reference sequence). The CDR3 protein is CASSGQPLSGANVLTF. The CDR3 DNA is TGTGCCAGCTCGGGACAGCCTCTCTCTGGGGCCAACGTCCTGACTTTC.

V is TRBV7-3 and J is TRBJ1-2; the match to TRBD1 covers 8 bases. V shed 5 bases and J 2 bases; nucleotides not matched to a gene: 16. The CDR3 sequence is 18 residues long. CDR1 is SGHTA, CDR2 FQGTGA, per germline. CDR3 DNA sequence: TGTGCCAGCAGCAGCGCCCCAGGGGGCATAAGATTGAACTATGGCTACACCTTC. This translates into CASSSAPGGIRLNYGYTF.

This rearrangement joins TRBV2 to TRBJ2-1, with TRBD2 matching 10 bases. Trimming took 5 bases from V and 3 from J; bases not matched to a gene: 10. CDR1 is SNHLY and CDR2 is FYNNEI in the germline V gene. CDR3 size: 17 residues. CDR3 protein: CASSNEAGGLIYNEQFF. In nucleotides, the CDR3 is TGTGCCAGCAGTAATGAAGCGGGGGGGCTCATCTACAATGAGCAGTTCTTC.

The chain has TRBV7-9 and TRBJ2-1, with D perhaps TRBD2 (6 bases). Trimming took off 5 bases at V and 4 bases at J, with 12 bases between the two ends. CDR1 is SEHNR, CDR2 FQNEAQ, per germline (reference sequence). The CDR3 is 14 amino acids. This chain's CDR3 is CASSLPGGYNEQFF. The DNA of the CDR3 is TGTGCCAGCAGCCTCCCTGGGGGGTACAATGAGCAGTTCTTC.

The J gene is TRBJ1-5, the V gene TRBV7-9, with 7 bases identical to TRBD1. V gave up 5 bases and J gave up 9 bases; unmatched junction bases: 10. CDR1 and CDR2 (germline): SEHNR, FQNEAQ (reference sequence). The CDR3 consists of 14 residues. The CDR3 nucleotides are TGTGCCAGCAGCCCGGGGGACAGACCCTCGCCCCAGCATTTT. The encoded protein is CASSPGDRPSPQHF.

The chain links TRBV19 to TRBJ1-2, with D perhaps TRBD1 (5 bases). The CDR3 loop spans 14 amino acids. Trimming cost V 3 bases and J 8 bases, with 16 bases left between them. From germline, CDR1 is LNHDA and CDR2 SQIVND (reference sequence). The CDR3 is CASSIFYRQKGYTF. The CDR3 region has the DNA TGTGCCAGTAGTATCTTTTACAGACAGAAGGGCTACACCTTC.

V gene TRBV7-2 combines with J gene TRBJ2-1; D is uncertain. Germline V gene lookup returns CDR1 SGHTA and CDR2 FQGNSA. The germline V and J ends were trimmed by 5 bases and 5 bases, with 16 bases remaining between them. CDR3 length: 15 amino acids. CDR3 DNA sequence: TGTGCCAGCAGCCCCCTCAGTACAGACGACAATGAGCAGTTCTTC. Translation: CASSPLSTDDNEQFF.

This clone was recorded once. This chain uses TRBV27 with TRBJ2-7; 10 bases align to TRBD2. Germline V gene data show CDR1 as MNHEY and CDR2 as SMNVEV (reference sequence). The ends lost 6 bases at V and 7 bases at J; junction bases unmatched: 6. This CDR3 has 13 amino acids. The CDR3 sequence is CASRLAGVGEQYF. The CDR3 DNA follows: TGTGCCAGCAGGCTAGCGGGAGTAGGGGAGCAGTACTTC.